The 9 T cell receptor beta chains below come from one sample, sequenced in a study of T cells in Graves' hyperthyroidism and ophthalmopathy. Amplification of TCR beta CDR3 regions used RNA as the template. HTBI primers were employed in a first-round RT-PCR of the TCR CDR3. TCRdb re-analysed the multiplex PCR reads in MiXCR, keeping a single row per CDR3 protein. Of a few hundred thousand distinct CDR3 sequences listed, more than 45% are singletons. Sequenced: peripheral blood or thyroid tissue (not recorded which). These receptors were collected from an adult woman with Graves' disease, either hyperthyroidism or ophthalmopathy (not recorded which).

This clonotype showed up just a few times. Mismatch with germline at one junction end may stem from a read error. V usage is TRBV5-1 and J usage is TRBJ1-1; TRBD1 matches 9 bases. Germline CDR1 and CDR2: SGHRS and YFSETQ. There are 15 residues in the CDR3. CDR3 DNA sequence: TGTGCCAGCAGTCCATCGGGACAGGGGAACACTGAAGCTTTCTTT. It translates to CASSPSGQGNTEAFF.

A word on this clonotype: One junction end does not reproduce the germline sequence, and a read error may be involved. The rearrangement joins TRBV7-9 to TRBJ2-7; D possibly matches TRBD1 or TRBD2 (5 bases each). Germline V gene lookup returns CDR1 SEHNR and CDR2 FQNEAQ (reference sequence). The length of the CDR3 is 13 residues. This chain's CDR3 is CASSPGALYEQHF. The CDR3 bases are TGTGCCAGCTCACCCGGGGCGTTGTACGAGCAGCACTTC.

This clonotype was recorded at least ten times. The chain has TRBV10-1 and TRBJ2-7, with D perhaps matching TRBD1 or TRBD2 (5 bases each). Germline CDR1 WNHNN, CDR2 SYGVQD (reference sequence). Deletions cut 0 bases from V and 10 bases from J, with 13 bases between. This CDR3 contains 13 residues. CDR3: CASSESTGTVQYF. The CDR3 DNA is TGCGCCAGCAGTGAGTCCACCGGGACGGTTCAGTACTTC.

This clonotype was picked up many times. This chain connects TRBV24-1 to TRBJ2-2; D is unclear. Looked up from germline, CDR1 is KGHDR and CDR2 is SFDVKD. The CDR3 has 14 amino acids. Trimming took off 5 bases at V and 1 base at J, with 7 bases between the two ends. The chain's CDR3 is CATSGRVNTGELFF. DNA of the CDR3: TGTGCCACCAGTGGCAGAGTGAACACCGGGGAGCTGTTTTTT.

V is TRBV15 and J is TRBJ2-7; D unclear. The germline CDR1 and CDR2 sequences are LNHNV and YYDKDF (reference sequence). The V gene lost 5 bases and the J gene lost 3 bases, with 14 bases spanning the gap. The length of the CDR3 is 14 residues. CDR3 protein: CATSYRTAFYEQYF. In nucleotides, the CDR3 is TGTGCCACCAGCTATCGGACGGCATTCTACGAGCAGTACTTC.

Remarks on this clonotype: At one of its ends the junction is not consistent with the germline gene, which may arise from a read error. V is TRBV10-3 and J is TRBJ1-4, with TRBD1 matching over 9 bases. CDR1 and CDR2 from the germline V gene are ENHRY and SYGVKD. The CDR3 runs to 15 residues. CDR3 DNA: TGTGCCAGCAGTTACGGAGGGACAGGGAACGAAAAACTGTTTTTT. Translating it yields CASSYGGTGNEKLFF.

This clonotype was counted at least ten times. The rearrangement uses TRBV12-3 or TRBV12-4 and TRBJ1-5; D perhaps matches TRBD1 (6 bases). CDR3 length equals 13 residues. V was shortened by 6 bases and J by 4 bases, with 10 bases between the two germline ends. As DNA, the CDR3 is TGTGCCAGCAGAGTAACAGGGAATCAGCCCCAGCATTTT. Encoded protein: CASRVTGNQPQHF.

The sample holds a few counts of this clonotype. V gene TRBV18 combines with J gene TRBJ2-5; D might be TRBD2 (5 bases). CDR3 size: 16 residues. Germline V gives CDR1 KGHSH, CDR2 LQKENI. The germline V and J ends were trimmed by 4 bases and 1 base, with 16 bases remaining between them. The CDR3 is CASSQGVGRAQETQYF. In DNA, the CDR3 is TGTGCCAGCTCACAGGGAGTGGGAAGAGCCCAAGAGACCCAGTACTTC.

The chain employs TRBV24-1 and TRBJ2-5, with unresolved D. Trimming removed 5 bases at V and 0 bases at J, with 9 bases between. Germline values: CDR1 KGHDR, CDR2 SFDVKD. The length of the CDR3 is 14 residues. This chain's CDR3 is CATSVGGNQETQYF. CDR3 nucleotide sequence: TGTGCCACCAGTGTGGGCGGCAACCAAGAGACCCAGTACTTC.